The 19 T cell receptor beta chains in this list originate from one sample, sequenced in a study of radiotherapy plus CTLA-4 blockade in lung cancer. The table came from immunoSEQ multiplex PCR; TCRdb's copy has only in-frame clones and leaves some out. The repertoire holds 50,000 to 60,000 clones, with roughly 79% as singletons. The starting material was peripheral blood, obtained from a patient treated with radiotherapy plus ipilimumab. These receptor sequences come from a human donor with non-small cell lung cancer whose response to radiotherapy plus ipilimumab could not be evaluated.

The rearrangement links TRBV5-1 to TRBJ1-6, with 8 bases lining up with TRBD1. This CDR3 is 13 amino acids long. Losses at the gene ends were 4 bases for V and 10 bases for J; bases not matched to a gene: 4. Germline CDR1 SGHRS, CDR2 YFSETQ. In nucleotides, the CDR3 is TGCGCCAGCAGCGACAGGGGTGAATCACCCCTCCACTTT. Protein: CASSDRGESPLHF. Supplemented by reference TRBV5-1 and TRBJ1-6, the full variable domain reads KAGVTQTPRYLIKTRGQQVTLSCSPISGHRSVSWYQQTPGQGLQFLFEYFSETQRNKGNFPGRFSGRQFSNSRSEMNVSTLELGDSALYLCASSDRGESPLHFGNGTRLTVT.

The gene calls are TRBV28 and TRBJ2-7; D is perhaps TRBD1 (5 bases). Germline CDR1 MDHEN, CDR2 SYDVKM. Trimming removed 6 bases from V and 2 bases from J, with 20 bases in between. The CDR3 loop spans 16 amino acids. The CDR3, as DNA: TGTGCCAGCAGACAGGCAAACCGGGCCCTACCCTACGAGCAGTACTTC. This encodes CASRQANRALPYEQYF.

The chain combines TRBV19 with TRBJ2-3; 11 bases match TRBD2. Trimming took 10 bases from V and 2 from J; bases not matched to a gene: 8. CDR1 is LNHDA and CDR2 is SQIVND in the germline V gene (reference sequence). The CDR3 has 15 amino acids. The CDR3 DNA is TGTGCCACCTCTCGGACTAGCGGGCCCACAGATACGCAGTATTTT. Amino acids: CATSRTSGPTDTQYF.

V and J are TRBV5-6 and TRBJ1-1; TRBD1 is a possible D gene (6 bases). There are 15 residues in the CDR3. In germline, CDR1 is SGHDT, CDR2 YYEEEE. Trimming left V 0 bases short and J 4 bases short, with 13 bases between. The DNA for the CDR3 is TGTGCCAGCAGCTTGGAGGGGGAGTCGGGCACTGAAGCTTTCTTT. It translates to CASSLEGESGTEAFF.

The rearrangement joins TRBV7-2 to TRBJ2-7; a possible D gene is TRBD1 (5 bases). CDR3 length: 15 residues. CDR1 and CDR2 (germline): SGHTA, FQGNSA. With 6 bases removed from V and 1 base from J, the gap between germline ends came to 16 bases. The chain's CDR3 is CASSPQVESSYEQYF. The CDR3 bases are TGTGCCAGCAGTCCACAGGTTGAGTCGTCCTACGAGCAGTACTTC. Full variable domain (missing parts from reference TRBV7-2 and TRBJ2-7): GAGVSQSPSNKVTEKGKDVELRCDPISGHTALYWYRQSLGQGLEFLIYFQGNSAPDKSGLPSDRFSAERTGGSVSTLTIQRTQQEDSAVYLCASSPQVESSYEQYFGPGTRLTVT.

This clone was seen more than once but under ten times. The chain employs TRBV6-5 and TRBJ1-2, with a tentative D call TRBD1 (5 bases). CDR1 MNHEY and CDR2 SVGAGI come from the germline V gene. V was clipped by 8 bases and J by 8 bases, with 18 bases between them. The length of the CDR3 is 13 residues. The CDR3 DNA reads as TGTGCCAGCGTAGAACAGGTGGTTAGCGGCTACACCTTC. This sequence encodes CASVEQVVSGYTF.

The chain has TRBV4-1 and TRBJ1-2; D remains unclear. The length of the CDR3 is 16 residues. V dropped 4 bases and J dropped 5 bases, with 20 bases sitting between them. CDR1 is MGHRA, CDR2 YSYEKL, per germline. The CDR3 bases are TGCGCCAGCAGCCTGACGATGGACTCCAATCTTTATGGCTACACCTTC. It translates to CASSLTMDSNLYGYTF.

The chain carries TRBV2 and TRBJ1-6; D remains ambiguous. The CDR3 is made up of 16 amino acids. V shed 6 bases and J shed 3 bases, with 15 bases lying between them. Germline-derived CDR1 and CDR2 are SNHLY and FYNNEI. As DNA, the CDR3 is TGTGCCAGCAGCCCAACAGCCTACCACTATAATTCACCCCTCCACTTT. Translating gives CASSPTAYHYNSPLHF.

The V gene is TRBV12-5, the J gene TRBJ2-3; 7 bases are a match to TRBD1. This CDR3 region has 14 residues. V lost 1 base and J lost 6; bases outside the gene matches: 4. Germline V CDR1 and CDR2: LGHNT, FRNRAP. The CDR3 loop reads CASGLGQGADTQYF. CDR3 sequence (DNA): TGTGCTAGTGGTTTGGGACAGGGAGCCGATACGCAGTATTTT.

This chain links TRBV28 with TRBJ1-2; D possibly corresponds to TRBD1 (5 bases). V lost 7 bases and J 5 bases, leaving 20 bases between the germline ends. This CDR3 has 15 residues. Germline V CDR1 and CDR2: MDHEN, SYDVKM. The CDR3 DNA reads as TGTGCCAGCACCCCTACGGGGGGGACTTTTTATGGCTACACCTTC. Translation: CASTPTGGTFYGYTF.

The rearrangement uses TRBV4-1 and TRBJ2-7; unclear D gene. Germline V lookup: CDR1 MGHRA, CDR2 YSYEKL. This CDR3 comprises 17 residues. Trimming took off 0 bases at V and 2 bases at J, with 17 bases between the two ends. CDR3 bases: TGCGCCAGCAGCCAAGAAGACGAACAGATTTCAACCTACGAGCAGTACTTC. Protein: CASSQEDEQISTYEQYF.

This clone showed up just a few times. This sequence joins TRBV27 and TRBJ1-1; D possibly corresponds to TRBD1 (5 bases). CDR1 MNHEY and CDR2 SMNVEV come from the germline V gene (reference sequence). Trimming pared 5 bases from V and 0 bases from J, leaving 13 bases between. This CDR3 is built from 15 residues. CDR3 nucleotide sequence: TGTGCCAGCAGTCTCGCCTGGGGCATGAACACTGAAGCTTTCTTT. Amino acids: CASSLAWGMNTEAFF.

The CDR3 here is CASRGLFSTDTQYF. The CDR3 DNA follows: TGTGCCAGCAGGGGACTTTTTAGCACAGATACGCAGTATTTT. The chain is built from TRBV2 and TRBJ2-3; possibly TRBD2 for D (6 bases). Germline CDR1 and CDR2: SNHLY and FYNNEI. The CDR3 runs 14 residues. V lost 6 bases to trimming and J lost 0 bases, with 10 bases between them.

The CDR3 coding sequence is TGTGCCAGTAGTTGGGGGGGCCGGGACAATGAGCAGTTCTTC. It codes for CASSWGGRDNEQFF. The chain employs TRBV19 and TRBJ2-1; D perhaps matches TRBD2 (7 bases). Germline loops: CDR1 LNHDA, CDR2 SQIVND (reference sequence). CDR3 length: 14 residues. V lost 5 bases to trimming and J lost 5 bases, with 13 bases between them. The full variable domain, completed using reference TRBV19 and TRBJ2-1, is DGGITQSPKYLFRKEGQNVTLSCEQNLNHDAMYWYRQDPGQGLRLIYYSQIVNDFQKGDIAEGYSVSREKKESFPLTVTSAQKNPTAFYLCASSWGGRDNEQFFGPGTRLTVL.

The chain carries TRBV2 and TRBJ1-2; 8 bases are a match to TRBD1. The V gene end was trimmed by 11 bases and the J gene end by 5 bases; junction bases not matched to a gene: 4. This CDR3 has 11 residues. The V gene's germline CDR1 is SNHLY and CDR2 FYNNEI. In DNA, the CDR3 is TGTGCCGGTAGGACAGGGTATGGCTACACCTTC. It codes for CAGRTGYGYTF.

In its sample, this clone was seen a few times. The chain has TRBV5-4 and TRBJ2-3; D uncertain. V lost 4 bases, J lost 1 base, and 13 bases lay in between. CDR1 and CDR2 (germline): SGHNT, YYREEE (reference sequence). The CDR3 runs 15 residues. Here the CDR3 reads CASSRQAGGTDTQYF. For the CDR3, the DNA is TGTGCCAGCAGCCGCCAAGCCGGAGGCACAGATACGCAGTATTTT.

The V call is TRBV19, the J call TRBJ1-1; the match to TRBD1 covers 8 bases. CDR1 is LNHDA and CDR2 is SQIVND in the germline V gene (reference sequence). Losses at the gene ends were 5 bases for V and 1 base for J; bases not matched to a gene: 6. The CDR3 sequence is 15 residues long. The CDR3 DNA is TGTGCCAGTAGTTGGGGTGGGACAGGGAACACTGAAGCTTTCTTT. Amino acid sequence: CASSWGGTGNTEAFF.

This clone was picked up one time. This chain joins TRBV6-6 and TRBJ2-7, with D hard to call. CDR3 length equals 13 residues. Germline V gene lookup returns CDR1 MNHNY and CDR2 SVGAGI (reference sequence). V was shortened by 6 bases and J by 2 bases, with 11 bases between the two germline ends. CDR3 sequence (DNA): TGTGCCAGCAGCCAACTTGAGGCCTACGAGCAGTACTTC. Residues: CASSQLEAYEQYF.

The genes are TRBV6-5 and TRBJ2-5; 8 bases agree with TRBD2. With V trimmed by 6 bases and J by 1 base, 1 base remained unmatched. The CDR3 sequence is 13 residues long. Germline loops: CDR1 MNHEY, CDR2 SVGAGI. DNA for the CDR3: TGTGCCAGCAGACTAGCGGTCCAAGAGACCCAGTACTTC. Translation gives CASRLAVQETQYF.